This T cell receptor (beta chain) appears in the sequencing data of a study of T cells after posttransplantation cyclophosphamide. Study-level results: Later blood repertoires were often dominated by clones from the donor CD8+ memory compartment. Blood and skin or GI T cell repertoires showed limited TRB overlap. TRB clonality was highly associated with recipient CMV seropositivity and reactivation.

Libraries were prepared by immunoSEQ multiplex PCR; TCRdb keeps only in-frame clonotypes and omits some of them. Among more than 30,000 clones listed, around nine tenths were seen once. A word on this clone: What it recognizes is unknown.

The V gene lost 4 bases and the J gene lost 2 bases, with 16 bases spanning the gap. CDR1 is SGDLS, CDR2 YYNGEE, per germline. The CDR3 has 16 residues. The naive gate required viable CD3+CD4+ or CD3+CD8+ cells with CCR7+CD45RA+CD45RO-CD95-CD27+CD28+ phenotype. This receptor was obtained from a woman aged 55-70 years in good health, CMV-negative, and a related stem cell transplant donor. The sample consisted of naive CD4+ T cells sorted from PBMCs. This chain joins TRBV9 and TRBJ2-1; D is possibly TRBD1 (7 bases). The CDR3 is CASSTQGGSPYNEQFF. DNA of the CDR3: TGTGCCAGCAGCACCCAGGGGGGTAGCCCCTACAATGAGCAGTTCTTC.